These T cell receptor beta chains were read from a single sample in a study of T-cell reconstitution after alpha-beta-depleted transplantation in children. One entry per CDR3 protein, called by TCRdb with MiXCR from the PCR reads. Of 30,000 or so distinct CDR3 sequences listed, 5.5% to 8% are singletons. Sequencing used peripheral blood, obtained 60 days after TCRalphabeta/CD19-depleted stem cell transplant. The source of these receptors is a child younger than two who had a stem cell transplant for acute myeloid leukemia, so the T cells may come from the graft donor. The CDR3 runs from the conserved cysteine through the conserved F or W. D genes are given only for firm matches. For some rows the clone size is stated as once, few or many, or as a class when expanded; others skip it.

>TRBV9|-|TRBJ2-4|many|17
CASSSGGGGGTKNIQYF
TGTGCCAGCAGCTCGGGGGGAGGGGGTGGTACCAAAAACATTCAGTACTTC
>TRBV3-1|TRBD2|TRBJ2-3|-|18
CAFSGPRLAETSTDTQYF
TGTGCCTTCAGCGGGCCCCGACTAGCGGAGACTAGCACAGATACGCAGTATTTT
>TRBV5-1|TRBD2|TRBJ2-1|many|18
CASSPGLAGESSYNEQFF
TGCGCCAGCAGCCCCGGACTAGCGGGGGAGAGCTCCTACAATGAGCAGTTCTTC
>TRBV7-9|-|TRBJ2-7|many|13
CASSSRGRREQYF
TGTGCCAGCAGCTCTAGGGGACGCCGCGAGCAGTACTTC
>TRBV24-1|-|TRBJ1-5|many|14
CATSDLEGNQPQHF
TGTGCCACCAGTGATTTGGAGGGGAATCAGCCCCAGCATTTT
>TRBV15|-|TRBJ2-4|many|17
CATSRVRRGSAKNIQYF
TGTGCCACCAGCAGAGTACGGCGGGGATCAGCCAAAAACATTCAGTACTTC
>TRBV28|TRBD2|TRBJ2-5|many|14
CASSLLAGKETQYF
TGTGCCAGCAGTTTACTAGCGGGGAAAGAGACCCAGTACTTC
>TRBV7-9|-|TRBJ1-2|many|13
CASSLPDSLGYTF
TGTGCCAGCAGCTTACCGGACAGCCTTGGCTACACCTTC
>TRBV29-1|-|TRBJ2-5|many|13
CSVERRYQETQYF
TGCAGCGTTGAGAGGCGGTACCAAGAGACCCAGTACTTC
>TRBV28|-|TRBJ1-5|many|14
CASTWWGGDQPQHF
TGTGCCAGCACCTGGTGGGGGGGGGATCAGCCCCAGCATTTT
>TRBV7-2|-|TRBJ2-7|many|14
CASSLAPIMGEQYF
TGTGCCAGCAGCTTAGCGCCCATTATGGGGGAGCAGTACTTC
>TRBV12-3/TRBV12-4|-|TRBJ2-2|few|16
CASSLSIRGRAGELFF
TGTGCCAGCAGTTTATCGATCAGGGGCAGGGCCGGGGAGCTGTTTTTT
>TRBV20-1|-|TRBJ2-7|many|12
CSAAPGSYEQYF
TGCAGTGCTGCTCCCGGCTCCTACGAGCAGTACTTC
>TRBV23-1|TRBD1|TRBJ2-7|once|15
CASSQREGTGGEQYF
TGCGCCAGCAGTCAAAGGGAAGGGACAGGGGGCGAGCAGTACTTC
>TRBV20-1|TRBD1|TRBJ2-7|many|13
CSAPGTGLYEQYF
TGCAGTGCTCCCGGGACAGGGTTATACGAGCAGTACTTC
>TRBV4-2|-|TRBJ2-7|many|16
CASSRDWTPSSYEQYF
TGTGCCAGCAGCCGAGACTGGACTCCCAGCTCCTACGAGCAGTACTTC
>TRBV6-2/TRBV6-3|TRBD1|TRBJ1-2|many|12
CASSYPDRYYTF
TGTGCCAGCAGTTACCCGGACAGGTACTACACCTTC